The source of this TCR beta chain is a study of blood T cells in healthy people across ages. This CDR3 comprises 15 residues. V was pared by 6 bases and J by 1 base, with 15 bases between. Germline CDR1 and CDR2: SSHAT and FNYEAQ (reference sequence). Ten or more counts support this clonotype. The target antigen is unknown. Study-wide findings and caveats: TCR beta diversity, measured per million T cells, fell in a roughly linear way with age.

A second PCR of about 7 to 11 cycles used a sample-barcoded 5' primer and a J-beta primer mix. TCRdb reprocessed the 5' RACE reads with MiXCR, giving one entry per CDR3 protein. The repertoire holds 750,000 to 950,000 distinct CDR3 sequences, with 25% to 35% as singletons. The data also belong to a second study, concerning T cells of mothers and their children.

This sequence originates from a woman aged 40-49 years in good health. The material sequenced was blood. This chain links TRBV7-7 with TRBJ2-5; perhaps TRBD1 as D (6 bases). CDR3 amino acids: CASSLGAGRQETQYF. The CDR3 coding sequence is TGTGCCAGCAGTTTGGGGGCAGGGCGCCAAGAGACCCAGTACTTC.